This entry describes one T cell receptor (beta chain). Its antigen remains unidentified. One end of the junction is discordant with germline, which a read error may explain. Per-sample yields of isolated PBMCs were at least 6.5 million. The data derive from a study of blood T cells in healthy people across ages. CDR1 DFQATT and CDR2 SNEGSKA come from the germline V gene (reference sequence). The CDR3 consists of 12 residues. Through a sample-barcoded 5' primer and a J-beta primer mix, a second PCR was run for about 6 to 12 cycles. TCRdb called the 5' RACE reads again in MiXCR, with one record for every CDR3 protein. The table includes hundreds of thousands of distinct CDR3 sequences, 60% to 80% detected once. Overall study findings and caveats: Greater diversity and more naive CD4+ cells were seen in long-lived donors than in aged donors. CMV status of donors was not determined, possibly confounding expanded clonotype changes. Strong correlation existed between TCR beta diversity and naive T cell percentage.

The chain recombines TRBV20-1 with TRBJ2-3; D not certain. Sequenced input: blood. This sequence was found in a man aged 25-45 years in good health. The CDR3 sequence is CSEGRSTDTRYF. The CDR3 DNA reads TGCAGTGAGGGTAGGAGCACAGATACGCGGTATTTT.